What follows are 14 T cell receptor beta chains derived from one specimen sequenced in a study of blood T cells in healthy people across ages. Together with a sample-barcoded 5' primer, a J-beta primer mix was included in a second PCR lasting about 7 to 12 cycles. TCRdb ran MiXCR on the 5' RACE reads and lists one entry per CDR3 protein. The data show fewer than 1,000,000 distinct CDR3 sequences, about half seen once. Sequences were obtained from blood. These receptors were obtained from a man older than 75 in good health.

This clonotype has a handful of counts. The V and J genes are TRBV7-2 and TRBJ2-2; unclear D gene. Deletions cut 3 bases from V and 5 bases from J, with 10 bases between. Germline V gives CDR1 SGHTA, CDR2 FQGNSA. The CDR3 has 14 residues. CDR3 in DNA: TGTGCCAGCAGCTTTAAGACGGGTACCGGGGAGCTGTTTTTT. Protein product: CASSFKTGTGELFF.

J is TRBJ2-7 and V is TRBV7-9; 7 bases are shared with TRBD2. V trimming: 4 bases; J trimming: 2 bases; junction bases outside the gene matches: 8. Germline CDR1 is SEHNR and CDR2 is FQNEAQ (reference sequence). This CDR3 has 15 residues. The CDR3 nucleotides read TGTGCCAGCAGCTCCAGGCTAGCGGAGACCTACGAGCAGTACTTC. This translates into CASSSRLAETYEQYF.

This clonotype showed up many times. This chain joins TRBV5-1 and TRBJ2-5; the D is unclear. The germline V gene encodes CDR1 SGHRS and CDR2 YFSETQ. The CDR3 sequence is 13 residues long. V lost 4 bases to trimming and J lost 5 bases, with 12 bases between them. In nucleotides, the CDR3 is TGCGCCAGCAGCGTGGCTCCCCCCGAGACCCAGTACTTC. It specifies CASSVAPPETQYF.

This clonotype was recorded once. This chain uses TRBV20-1 with TRBJ2-3; the match to TRBD1 covers 8 bases. Germline CDR1 and CDR2: DFQATT and SNEGSKA (reference sequence). Trimming at V came to 0 bases and at J to 4 bases, leaving 9 bases not matched to a gene. There are 16 residues in the CDR3. CDR3 loop: CSARERQGALADTQYF. In DNA form, the CDR3 reads TGCAGTGCTAGAGAGCGGCAGGGGGCCTTAGCAGATACGCAGTATTTT.

This clonotype was recorded a few times. This rearrangement joins TRBV13 to TRBJ2-7; TRBD1 matches 7 bases. Per germline, CDR1 PRHDT and CDR2 FYEKMQ (reference sequence). V trimming: 5 bases; J trimming: 3 bases; junction bases outside the gene matches: 13. This CDR3 has 16 residues. CDR3 bases: TGTGCCAGCAGCCCGGAGTTGGGACAGCCCCGCTACGAGCAGTACTTC. It is translated as CASSPELGQPRYEQYF.

This clonotype was observed a handful of times. The chain employs TRBV20-1 and TRBJ2-7; D possibly corresponds to TRBD1 (5 bases). Germline assignment: CDR1 DFQATT and CDR2 SNEGSKA (reference sequence). This CDR3 has 13 amino acids. V was clipped by 6 bases and J by 0 bases, with 12 bases between them. For the CDR3, the DNA is TGCAGTGCCATGACAGCCACCTCCTACGAGCAGTACTTC. It is translated as CSAMTATSYEQYF.

This sequence joins TRBV5-1 and TRBJ2-1, with D maybe TRBD1 (5 bases). Germline lookup yields CDR1 SGHRS and CDR2 YFSETQ. The CDR3 loop spans 13 amino acids. V was shortened by 2 bases and J by 8 bases, with 11 bases between the two germline ends. CDR3 amino acids: CASSFLRGYEQFF. DNA for the CDR3: TGCGCCAGCAGCTTCCTAAGGGGCTATGAGCAGTTCTTC.

This chain links TRBV5-6 with TRBJ1-1; D unresolved. This CDR3 has 15 amino acids. Germline V gene lookup returns CDR1 SGHDT and CDR2 YYEEEE. V was cut by 0 bases and J by 0 bases, with 9 bases left in between. The CDR3 sequence is CASSLDLGLNTEAFF. In nucleotides, the CDR3 is TGTGCCAGCAGCTTGGATTTGGGCTTGAACACTGAAGCTTTCTTT.

This clonotype was seen a few times. The V and J genes are TRBV7-2 and TRBJ2-1; 8 bases line up with TRBD2. The germline gives CDR1 SGHTA, CDR2 FQGNSA. V lost 1 base and J lost 6; bases outside the gene matches: 5. The CDR3 consists of 15 residues. CDR3 sequence reads: CASSLVVAGGNEQFF. The CDR3, as DNA: TGTGCCAGCAGCTTAGTCGTCGCGGGAGGCAATGAGCAGTTCTTC.

The chain employs TRBV20-1 and TRBJ2-7, with 8 nucleotides matching TRBD1. CDR1 and CDR2 from the germline V gene are DFQATT and SNEGSKA (reference sequence). V gave up 2 bases and J gave up 2 bases; unmatched junction bases: 5. This CDR3 spans 14 amino acids. The CDR3 sequence: CSARRTGNTYEQYF. As DNA, the CDR3 is TGCAGTGCTAGAAGGACAGGGAACACCTACGAGCAGTACTTC.

V and J are TRBV6-2 or TRBV6-3 and TRBJ2-1, with a possible D match to TRBD1 (6 bases). V was clipped by 10 bases and J by 6 bases, with 10 bases between them. Germline CDR1 MNHEY, CDR2 SVGEGT. The CDR3 covers 11 residues. CDR3 nucleotides: TGTGCCATTGGACAGATCAATGAGCAGTTCTTC. This sequence encodes CAIGQINEQFF.

A word on this clonotype: This may be a read error: a much more frequent sequence differs by one nucleotide. The chain is built from TRBV5-1 and TRBJ2-1, with a tentative D call TRBD1 (5 bases). Deletions cut 4 bases from V and 4 bases from J, with 15 bases between. CDR3 size: 15 residues. The germline CDR1 and CDR2 sequences are SGHRS and YFSETQ. CDR3 DNA sequence: TGCGCCAGCAGCCCCATAGCACAGGCTTACAATGAGCAGTTCTTC. It encodes CASSPIAQAYNEQFF.

This clonotype was observed a few times. In nucleotides, the CDR3 is TGCGCCAGCAGCTCCCTCATAGCGGGAGGTACAGATACGCAGTATTTT. Protein product: CASSSLIAGGTDTQYF. This chain links TRBV5-1 with TRBJ2-3, with TRBD2 matching over 10 bases. CDR1 and CDR2 (germline): SGHRS, YFSETQ. After removal of 3 bases from V and 3 bases from J, the junction contained 7 bases not matched to a gene. The length of the CDR3 is 16 residues.

The chain links TRBV6-1 to TRBJ2-4; no reliable D call. The CDR3 contains 15 residues. Germline CDR1 reads MNHNS; CDR2 reads SASEGT. The V end lost 1 base, the J end lost 8 bases, and 15 bases lay between the germline ends. In DNA form, the CDR3 reads TGTGCCAGCAGTGAAGTGGACCGGCGGTCGGACATTCAGTACTTC. It is translated as CASSEVDRRSDIQYF.